These T cell receptor beta chains were read from a single sample in a study of patients and donors after allogeneic stem cell transplantation. One entry per CDR3 protein results from TCRdb running MiXCR on the RT-PCR reads. The sample has roughly 140,000 distinct CDR3 sequences; 37% are singletons. Sequencing input: blood, either unsorted or a sorted T cell fraction (not recorded which). The receptors come from a human donor who was either an allogeneic HSCT recipient or a stem cell or donor lymphocyte infusion donor (not recorded which). It is not recorded whose cells these are; they may come from a transplant donor. Each CDR3 is given with its conserved first and last residue. Fields, in order: CDR3 DNA, CDR3 protein, J gene, clone size, V gene, D gene. D genes are given only for firm matches. Not every row has a clone size; where given, it reads once, few, many or a size class.

cdr3_nt: TGTGCCAGCAGTTACTCGATTGCGGCCTCTAACACTGAAGCTTTCTTT
cdr3_aa: CASSYSIAASNTEAFF
j_call: TRBJ1-1
clone_size: once
v_call: TRBV6-2/TRBV6-3
d_call: .

cdr3_nt: TGCAGTGCTAGAAGGGACAGGGGGTTCTATAATTCACCCCTCCACTTT
cdr3_aa: CSARRDRGFYNSPLHF
j_call: TRBJ1-6
clone_size: .
v_call: TRBV20-1
d_call: TRBD1

cdr3_nt: TGCAGCGTTGGTAAGGGGACAGGCCGAGCGGGAGCTTTCTTT
cdr3_aa: CSVGKGTGRAGAFF
j_call: TRBJ1-1
clone_size: few
v_call: TRBV29-1
d_call: TRBD1

cdr3_nt: TGTGCCAGCTGGGCCACCGAAGATACGCAGTATTTT
cdr3_aa: CASWATEDTQYF
j_call: TRBJ2-3
clone_size: .
v_call: TRBV6-5
d_call: .

cdr3_nt: TGCGCCAGCAGCCAATCCGCTGACAGGGGCTACACTGAAGCTTTCTTT
cdr3_aa: CASSQSADRGYTEAFF
j_call: TRBJ1-1
clone_size: .
v_call: TRBV4-3
d_call: TRBD1

cdr3_nt: TGTGCCAGCAGTCGACAGGGGGCGGGACAGCCCCAGCATTTT
cdr3_aa: CASSRQGAGQPQHF
j_call: TRBJ1-5
clone_size: many
v_call: TRBV6-6
d_call: TRBD1

cdr3_nt: TGTGCCAGCAGCCCGGGACAGGGAGAAACTGAAGCTTTCTTT
cdr3_aa: CASSPGQGETEAFF
j_call: TRBJ1-1
clone_size: few
v_call: TRBV13
d_call: TRBD1

cdr3_nt: TGTGCCAGCAGCCAGGCCTGGGACAGAAGCACAGATACGCAGTATTTT
cdr3_aa: CASSQAWDRSTDTQYF
j_call: TRBJ2-3
clone_size: .
v_call: TRBV3-1
d_call: TRBD1

cdr3_nt: TGTGCCAGCAGTTACAGGGGCCCGTTTGAGCCCCAGCATTTT
cdr3_aa: CASSYRGPFEPQHF
j_call: TRBJ1-5
clone_size: few
v_call: TRBV6-6
d_call: .

cdr3_nt: TGCAGTGTCCCGCCAGGGGGCGTCGAAGCTTTCTTT
cdr3_aa: CSVPPGGVEAFF
j_call: TRBJ1-1
clone_size: .
v_call: TRBV20-1
d_call: TRBD1

cdr3_nt: TGCAGCGTGACAGGGGTTGGGGTTTGGAATGAAAAACTGTTTTTT
cdr3_aa: CSVTGVGVWNEKLFF
j_call: TRBJ1-4
clone_size: once
v_call: TRBV29-1
d_call: TRBD1

cdr3_nt: TGTGCCATCAGTGAGCTGGGATACAATGAGCAGTTCTTC
cdr3_aa: CAISELGYNEQFF
j_call: TRBJ2-1
clone_size: few
v_call: TRBV10-3
d_call: .

cdr3_nt: TGCGCCAGCAGCGCCCTACCGACAGCGAACACCGGGGAGCTGTTTTTT
cdr3_aa: CASSALPTANTGELFF
j_call: TRBJ2-2
clone_size: .
v_call: TRBV5-1
d_call: .

cdr3_nt: TGTGCCAGCAGCCAAACAGCCCAGGCAGGGAAGGACTATGGCTACACCTTC
cdr3_aa: CASSQTAQAGKDYGYTF
j_call: TRBJ1-2
clone_size: .
v_call: TRBV4-2
d_call: .

cdr3_nt: TGCGCCAGCAGCCCCGGGACAGGGCTTCTTGGCTACACCTTC
cdr3_aa: CASSPGTGLLGYTF
j_call: TRBJ1-2
clone_size: .
v_call: TRBV5-1
d_call: TRBD1

cdr3_nt: TGTGCCAGCAGAGGGGGTGACGGGGCCAGGAGTCAGCCCCAGCATTTT
cdr3_aa: CASRGGDGARSQPQHF
j_call: TRBJ1-5
clone_size: few
v_call: TRBV2
d_call: .

cdr3_nt: TGTGCCAGCAGCCAAGACATGGGGCGGAAACTAATCACCGGGGAGCTGTTTTTT
cdr3_aa: CASSQDMGRKLITGELFF
j_call: TRBJ2-2
clone_size: .
v_call: TRBV4-2
d_call: .